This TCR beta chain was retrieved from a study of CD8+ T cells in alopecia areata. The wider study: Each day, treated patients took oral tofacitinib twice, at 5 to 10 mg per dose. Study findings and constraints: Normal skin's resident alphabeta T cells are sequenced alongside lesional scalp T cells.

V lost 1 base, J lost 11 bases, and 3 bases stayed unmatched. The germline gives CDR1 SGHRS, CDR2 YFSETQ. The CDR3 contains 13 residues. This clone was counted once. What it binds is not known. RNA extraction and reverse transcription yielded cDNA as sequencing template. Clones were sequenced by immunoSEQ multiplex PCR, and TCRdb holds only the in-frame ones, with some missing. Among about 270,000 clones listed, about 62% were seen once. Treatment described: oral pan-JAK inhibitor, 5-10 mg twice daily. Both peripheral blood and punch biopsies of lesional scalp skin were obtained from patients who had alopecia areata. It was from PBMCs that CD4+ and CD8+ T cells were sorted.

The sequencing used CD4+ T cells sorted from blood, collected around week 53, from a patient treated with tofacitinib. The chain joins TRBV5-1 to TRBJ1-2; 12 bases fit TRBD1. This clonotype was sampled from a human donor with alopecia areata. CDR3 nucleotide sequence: TGCGCCAGCAGCTTGCCGGGACAGGGGGCTTACACCTTC. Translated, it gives CASSLPGQGAYTF.